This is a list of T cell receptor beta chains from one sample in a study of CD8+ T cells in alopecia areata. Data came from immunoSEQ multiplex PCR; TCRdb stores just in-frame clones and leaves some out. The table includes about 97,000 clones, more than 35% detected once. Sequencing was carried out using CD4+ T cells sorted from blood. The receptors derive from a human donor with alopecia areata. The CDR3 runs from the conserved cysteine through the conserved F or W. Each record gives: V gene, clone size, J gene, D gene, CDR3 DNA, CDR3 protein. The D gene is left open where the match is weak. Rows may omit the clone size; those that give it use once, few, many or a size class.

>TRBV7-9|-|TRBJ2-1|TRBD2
TGTGCCAGCAGGGTGGGAGCTAGCGGTTACAATGAGCAGTTCTTC
CASRVGASGYNEQFF
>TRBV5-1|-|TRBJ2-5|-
TGCGCCAGCAGCTTGGTTACTCAGGGAGGAGAGACCCAGTACTTC
CASSLVTQGGETQYF
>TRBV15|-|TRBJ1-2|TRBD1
TGTGCCACCAGCATACGACAGGGGAACTATGGCTACACCTTC
CATSIRQGNYGYTF
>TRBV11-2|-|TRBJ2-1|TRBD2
TGTGCCAGCAGCTTCTCAGGGACTAGCACGAATGAGCAGTTCTTC
CASSFSGTSTNEQFF
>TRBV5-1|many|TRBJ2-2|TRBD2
TGCGCCAGCACCTGGACTAGCGGGGGGAACACCGGGGAGCTGTTTTTT
CASTWTSGGNTGELFF
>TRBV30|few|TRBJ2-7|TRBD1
TGTGCCCACTCCCGGGACAGGGACTACGAGCAGTACTTC
CAHSRDRDYEQYF
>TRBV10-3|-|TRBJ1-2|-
TGTGCCATCAGTGAGTCCGACCAAGGAGTTGGCTACACCTTC
CAISESDQGVGYTF
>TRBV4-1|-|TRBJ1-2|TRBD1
TGCGCCAGCAGCGGAACAGGGGCATGGAACTATGGCTACACCTTC
CASSGTGAWNYGYTF
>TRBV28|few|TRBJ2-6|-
TGTGCCAGCAGTTCACTGGGCTCTGGGGCCAACGTCCTGACTTTC
CASSSLGSGANVLTF
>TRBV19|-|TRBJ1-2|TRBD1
TGTGCCACCTGGGACAGGGACCTCTATGGCTACACCTTC
CATWDRDLYGYTF
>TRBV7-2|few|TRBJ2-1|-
TGTGCCAGCAGCTTAGAGATCAGTTCCGAGCAGTTCTTC
CASSLEISSEQFF
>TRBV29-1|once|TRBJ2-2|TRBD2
TGCAGCGTCTATTTAGCGGGGGTCGCCAACACCGGGGAGCTGTTTTTT
CSVYLAGVANTGELFF
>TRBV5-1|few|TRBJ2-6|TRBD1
TGCGCCAGCAGCTTGGAGGGGGCGCCGGCTGGGGCCAACGTCCTGACTTTC
CASSLEGAPAGANVLTF
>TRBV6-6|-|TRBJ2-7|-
TGTGCCAGCAGCGTACCACAAGGCGAGAGGGAGCAGTACTTC
CASSVPQGEREQYF
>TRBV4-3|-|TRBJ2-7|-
TGCGCCAGCAGCCAAGCTGCGCTCTCCTACGAGCAGTACTTC
CASSQAALSYEQYF
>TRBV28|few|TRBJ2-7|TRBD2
TGTGCCAGCAGTTTATTGAACAGCGGGGGGGCCTACGAGCAGTACTTC
CASSLLNSGGAYEQYF
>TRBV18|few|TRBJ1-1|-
TGTGCCAGCTCTCCTCGGCAGGGGTACGAAGCTTTCTTT
CASSPRQGYEAFF
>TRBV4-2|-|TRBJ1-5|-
TGTGCCAGCAGCCAAGCTAAATGGGACAATCAGCCCCAGCATTTT
CASSQAKWDNQPQHF